What follows are 2 T cell receptor beta chains derived from one specimen sequenced in a study of cytomegalovirus exposure and HLA in healthy donors. Generated by immunoSEQ multiplex PCR, the TCRdb table keeps only in-frame clones and is missing some. The profile shows some 110,000 clones, around 88% of them singletons. The sequencing sample was made of PBMCs. The receptors were gathered from a man aged 18 to 30 in good health and CMV-seronegative.

This sequence joins TRBV11-2 and TRBJ2-3, with D uncertain. The CDR3 has 11 amino acids. V lost 5 bases to trimming and J lost 5 bases, with 5 bases between them. Germline-derived CDR1 and CDR2 are SGHAT and FQNNGV. The DNA for the CDR3 is TGTGCCAGCAGCGTCGGAGATACGCAGTATTTT. Translating gives CASSVGDTQYF.

DNA of the CDR3: TGTGCCAGCAGCGTAGCTCTGAGGGCCGAGTCCGAGCAGTACTTC. Translation gives CASSVALRAESEQYF. This rearrangement joins TRBV9 to TRBJ2-7, with D possibly matching TRBD2 (5 bases). The CDR3 has 15 amino acids. Per the germline V gene, CDR1 is SGDLS and CDR2 is YYNGEE. V lost 0 bases, J lost 6 bases, and 16 bases lay in between.